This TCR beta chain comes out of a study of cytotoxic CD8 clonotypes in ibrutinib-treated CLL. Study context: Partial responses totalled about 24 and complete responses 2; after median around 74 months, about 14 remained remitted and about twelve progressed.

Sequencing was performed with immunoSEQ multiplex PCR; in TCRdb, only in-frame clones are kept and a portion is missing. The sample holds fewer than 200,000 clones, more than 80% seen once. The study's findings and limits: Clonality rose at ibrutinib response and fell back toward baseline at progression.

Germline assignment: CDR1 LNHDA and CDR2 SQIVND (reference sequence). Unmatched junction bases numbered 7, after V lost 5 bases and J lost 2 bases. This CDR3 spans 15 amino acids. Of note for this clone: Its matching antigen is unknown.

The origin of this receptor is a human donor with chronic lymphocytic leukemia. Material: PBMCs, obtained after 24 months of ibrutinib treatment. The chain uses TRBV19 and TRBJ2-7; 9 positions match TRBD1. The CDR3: CASSGTGTGPYEQYF. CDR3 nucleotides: TGTGCCAGTAGTGGAACCGGGACAGGGCCCTACGAGCAGTACTTC.